This entry concerns a single T cell receptor (beta chain). Its antigen is currently not known. No much larger clone exists at a distance of one base, and base qualities are not known. The sample is drawn from a study of cytomegalovirus exposure and HLA in healthy donors (dated by TCRdb to 2015 to 2018). For context, the study as a whole: An earlier analysis of roughly 630 of the donors reported 250 to 300 Gb of sequence data and approximately 110 million unique TCR beta sequences from about 179 million T cells. An early release that covered more than 550 HLA-typed donors contained about 300 gigabases of sequencing data and about 84 million unique TCR sequences. Of the approximately 400 genotyped donors, 65% to 90% fell in the genetic ancestry cluster associated with self-reported Caucasian donors. The study aimed to test whether signatures of past pathogen exposure could be identified by cataloging public T cell receptors. The T cell repertoires of 666 subjects were profiled by immunosequencing and related to cytomegalovirus serostatus. In addition to the first cohort of several hundred subjects, a separate validation cohort of 120 different subjects was used. High-throughput TCR immunosequencing, statistical association of individual TCRs with disease status, and machine learning were combined to predict cytomegalovirus infection status. A later analysis re-examined previously published TCR beta repertoires from hundreds of donors and added high-resolution HLA genotyping to investigate patterns of TCR occurrence. In the later analysis, no new phenotypic data were used to find candidate immune exposures; instead, reliance was placed on TCR beta sequences and their occurrence across donors. An earlier analysis of a few hundred of the donors applied high-throughput TCR beta sequencing to assess whether each TCR beta V gene segment acted as functional or pseudogenic. Alongside the repertoire data, information on donor age, sex, ethnicity and CMV serostatus was compiled. In a later genetic analysis, genome-wide SNP genotypes for about three fifths of the roughly 670 donors were used, and that subset was treated as a discovery cohort. Every repertoire in the discovery cohort had been generated on one and the same sequencing platform. HLA typing covered class I and class II loci at four-digit resolution. The number of donors typed differed by locus, with roughly 629-640 for A, B, C, DRB1 and DQB1, around 500 for DQA1, nearly 610 for DPA1, and some 470 for DPB1. Four or five DR-DQ haplotypes were handled as single units for association and clustering because linkage in the cohort was strong. Among around 400 genotyped donors of the cohort, an average of approximately 220,000 unique TCR beta nucleotide sequences was sequenced per donor, of which about 19% were non-productive. Overall study results and their limits: Correlated functional status among segregating V segments might be attributable to linkage disequilibrium, but an unknown experimental factor could not be ruled out. In vitro tests confirmed that a few of the cytomegalovirus-associated TCR beta chains recognize cytomegalovirus antigens. In an earlier analysis of fewer than 700 of the donors, most TCR beta V segments appeared in productive rearrangements about 90% or about 30% of the time, broadly matching IMGT annotations. Because counts were too low, some 17 rarely observed V segments, including chromosome 9 orphons, were excluded from the earlier analysis of several hundred of the donors. The study gave a list of some 150 TCR beta chains associated with cytomegalovirus. In a later analysis, most CMV-associated TCR beta chains were found to appear HLA-restricted, with HLA associations seemingly driven largely by CMV exposure. According to the authors, the approach could potentially be generalized to other disease states and immunological phenotypes. The classifier was reported to diagnose cytomegalovirus status with high specificity and sensitivity in both the original cohort and the validation cohort. Most TCR sequences were observed very rarely across donors, whereas some public TCRs were present in many individuals. A later analysis found that TCR association rates varied across HLA loci, with DRB1 alleles showing the most associated TCRs and HLA-C alleles the fewest. Because the 87-base-pair reads could not distinguish some IMGT-functional V segments, including TRBV6-2 and TRBV6-3, those segments were excluded. A group of highly shared sequence variants was considered likely to be a technical artifact of the sequencing pipeline. The only immune exposure information available for the cohort was CMV serostatus. Because HLA typing was missing for some donors at each locus, association tests included only the typed subset. The presence/absence analyses assumed that sequencing depth was roughly uniform across donors, and that assumption may not be true. Compared with the approximately 670-donor mean, donors in an Asian-associated ancestry cluster had fewer N-insertions in productive TCRs, according to a later genetic analysis. In a later analysis, HLA-associated TCR beta chains showed more clonal expansion and lower generation probabilities than non-associated chains that were equally common. Specific HLA alleles were associated with 15,000 to 20,000 TCR beta sequences at a false discovery rate of 0.05 in a later analysis. A later analysis reported that several top co-occurrence clusters appeared linked to parvovirus B19, influenza, CMV and Epstein-Barr virus. The cohort was sequenced for TCR beta chains only, and without alpha or paired-chain data the features that could be detected were limited. V-gene and J-gene trimming of TCR beta chains was associated with a missense DCLRE1C variant in a later genetic analysis, and the association was replicated in an independent cohort. A further reported finding was that TCR beta sequences accurately predicted the HLA-A and HLA-B alleles for most subjects in the first cohort. Assigning TCR associations to individual alleles was difficult when HLA alleles, especially DR and DQ, strongly co-occurred.

CDR1 and CDR2 were assigned from the germline V gene (reference sequence) as SEHNR and FQNEAQ. Trimming accounts for 5 bases at V and 3 bases at J, while the number of junction bases matched to no gene is 4. The CDR3 numbers 14 residues from cysteine through phenylalanine. Only the CDR3 part of the read is kept: 42 bases, read in frame from the first base. The library was built by means of the immunoSEQ multiplex PCR assay. The multiplex PCR relied on a mix of 60 forward primers for TCR Vbeta segments and 13 reverse primers for TCR Jbeta segments. The CDR3 region of rearranged TCR beta genes was amplified from genomic DNA by a multiplex PCR assay. Amplified TCR beta libraries were sequenced as 87-base-pair reads on the Illumina HiSeq System. The paper's data handling went like this. In a later analysis, roughly 80 million unique TCR beta chains were counted across the 500 to 700 repertoires, and roughly 11 million of these chains were shared by at least two donors. To remove PCR and sequencing errors, raw reads were error-corrected and collapsed into unique sequences using a nearest-neighbor algorithm that merged closely related sequences. Alignment of CDR3 sequences to IMGT reference sequences was used to assign V, D and J gene segments. Each retained sequence needed at least a six-nucleotide match to both a V gene segment and a J gene segment. A rearrangement was called productive if the CDR3 had no stop codons and remained in frame with V and J, and every other rearrangement was called non-productive. Following IMGT convention, CDR3 was defined as the stretch from the second conserved V-encoded cysteine to the conserved J-encoded phenylalanine. Sequences without an unambiguous match to a single V gene segment were excluded from the earlier analysis of a few hundred of the donors. In an earlier analysis of roughly 600 of the donors, a V segment was called functional when productive rearrangements were above 56.7%, and segregating when the standard deviation between donors exceeded 5%. To diagnose cytomegalovirus status from the catalog of TCR beta chain sequences, a statistical classification framework was built. In a later analysis, V and J genes were assigned by comparing TCR nucleotide sequences against IMGT/GENE-DB human TR gene sequences. Using the TCRdist pipeline, a later analysis assigned CDR3 sequences along with most-parsimonious VDJ recombination scenarios. In a later analysis, every TCR beta chain was defined by the combination of its CDR3 amino acid sequence and its V-gene family, and reads without a unique V-gene family were dropped. As a way to deal with suspected cross-contamination and a sequencing artifact, a later analysis dropped 450 to 600 nucleotide sequences that were highly shared and had low generation probability. In a later analysis, a clonal expansion index for each public chain was calculated from normalized within-repertoire ranks of inferred template counts. Generation probabilities in a later analysis came from a VDJ recombination model fitted to out-of-frame rearrangements, and those results were checked against IGoR. A later analysis scored TCR-TCR, TCR-HLA and TCR-CMV co-occurrence with hypergeometric tests, applying a repertoire-size bias correction to TCR pairs. False discovery rates were estimated in a later analysis by permuting HLA or CMV assignments 20 times. In a later analysis, co-occurring TCRs were grouped using DBSCAN, and TCRdist sequence similarity was added for clustering within HLA-allele-positive subsets. Repertoires with fewer than 30,000 or more than 120,000 public chains, plus five repertoires with anomalous nucleotide sharing, were excluded from co-occurrence clustering. In its TCRdb copy, this immuneACCESS table keeps in-frame sequences only and misses some clones. Where compared with another copy, unresolved V genes explain less than half of these, and the others have no known cause. Clone size and V and J calls were adopted from that table, with D and trimming inferred from the DNA. The sample includes about 200,000 clones, with about 80% observed a single time. The top ten clones comprise 3.5% to 5% of the sample.

The cohort was made up of approximately 670 healthy bone marrow donors. All cohort members were sampled while nominally healthy, although unrecorded immune exposures were likely present. The donor tested CMV seropositive, placing the donor among the 250 to 350 seropositive members of the cohort. A peripheral blood sample was provided by each donor, and peripheral blood mononuclear cells were used for TCR beta sequencing. Genomic DNA was extracted from the blood cell samples with the Qiagen DNeasy Blood Extraction Kit. The sequence is built from TRBV7-9 and TRBJ2-5; 9 middle bases align to TRBD1. Sequences were obtained from PBMCs. The source of this sequence is a woman aged 25 to 39 in good health and CMV-seropositive. The sequenced DNA is TGTGCCAGCAGCCCAGGGGACAGGGAAGAGACCCAGTACTTC. Translated, this gives CASSPGDREETQYF. When the CDR3 is completed using the reference TRBV7-9 and TRBJ2-5 genes on either side, the full variable domain is DTGVSQNPRHKITKRGQNVTFRCDPISEHNRLYWYRQTLGQGPEFLTYFQNEAQLEKSRLLSDRFSAERPKGSFSTLEIQRTEQGDSAMYLCASSPGDREETQYFGPGTRLLVL.